These 25 T cell receptor beta chains came from one sample sequenced in a study of blood T cell repertoires in COVID-19. Clones were read by immunoSEQ multiplex PCR, and TCRdb kept only the in-frame ones, dropping some. The data show 70,000 or so clones, with about 85% seen just once and less than 3% held by the top ten. The sample comprised peripheral blood. Source of these receptors: an older man with acute or convalescent COVID-19.

The rearrangement joins TRBV7-2 to TRBJ1-1, with a weak D call TRBD1 (5 bases). The CDR3 contains 13 residues. V lost 3 bases and J lost 7, with 12 bases in between. Germline V lookup: CDR1 SGHTA, CDR2 FQGNSA. CDR3 loop: CASSLGLGGEAFF. The CDR3 nucleotides read TGTGCCAGCAGCTTGGGGTTGGGGGGTGAAGCTTTCTTT.

The rearrangement uses TRBV6-5 and TRBJ1-1; 9 bases fit TRBD1. Trimming at V came to 4 bases and at J to 3 bases, leaving 0 bases not matched to a gene. CDR1 and CDR2 from the germline V gene are MNHEY and SVGAGI. The length of the CDR3 is 13 residues. DNA for the CDR3: TGTGCCAGCAGTTGGACAGGGGACACTGAAGCTTTCTTT. Translation: CASSWTGDTEAFF.

This clone has just one count. CDR3 residues: CASSIMTGSTEAFF. The CDR3, as DNA: TGTGCCAGTAGTATAATGACAGGGAGCACTGAAGCTTTCTTT. The chain combines TRBV19 with TRBJ1-1; 7 positions match TRBD1. The V gene end was trimmed by 2 bases and the J gene end by 4 bases; junction bases not matched to a gene: 4. This CDR3 is built from 14 residues. Germline V CDR1 and CDR2: LNHDA, SQIVND (reference sequence).

J is TRBJ2-1 and V is TRBV19; D is perhaps TRBD2 (5 bases). Trimming took 5 bases from V and 8 from J, leaving 16 bases between them. CDR1 and CDR2 from the germline V gene are LNHDA and SQIVND (reference sequence). This CDR3 has 14 amino acids. DNA for the CDR3: TGTGCCAGTAGTCCCCCGAGGGAGACCGATGAGCAGTTCTTC. This sequence encodes CASSPPRETDEQFF.

The chain uses TRBV2 and TRBJ2-1; maybe TRBD1 (6 bases). The V end was cut by 6 bases, the J end by 5 bases, with 8 bases between. CDR3 length equals 12 residues. Looked up from germline, CDR1 is SNHLY and CDR2 is FYNNEI. CDR3 loop: CASSEGDNEQFF. In nucleotides, the CDR3 is TGTGCCAGCAGCGAGGGGGACAATGAGCAGTTCTTC.

This sequence joins TRBV18 and TRBJ1-1; 7 nucleotides line up with TRBD1. J lost 7 bases, V lost 6 bases, and 14 bases had no gene match. Germline CDR1 and CDR2: KGHSH and LQKENI. CDR3 length equals 15 residues. The CDR3 spells CASSRRTGESSEAFF. The DNA for the CDR3 is TGTGCCAGCTCTCGACGGACAGGAGAGTCTAGTGAAGCTTTCTTT.

This sequence joins TRBV2 and TRBJ1-2, with TRBD1 identical over 8 bases. Germline CDR1 reads SNHLY; CDR2 reads FYNNEI. The CDR3 sequence is 12 residues long. After removal of 6 bases from V and 5 bases from J, the junction contained 2 bases not matched to a gene. This CDR3 is CASRRTGYGYTF. CDR3 sequence (DNA): TGTGCCAGCAGGAGGACAGGGTATGGCTACACCTTC.

This chain uses TRBV4-2 with TRBJ1-1; tentative D call: TRBD1 (6 bases). The CDR3 is made up of 15 amino acids. V lost 1 base, J lost 0 bases, and 9 bases lay in between. Germline V lookup: CDR1 LGHNA, CDR2 YNFKEQ. CDR3 region: CASSQGPGVNTEAFF. In DNA form, the CDR3 reads TGTGCCAGCAGCCAAGGACCAGGGGTGAACACTGAAGCTTTCTTT.

The chain carries TRBV5-6 and TRBJ1-2; D is uncertain. The CDR3 runs 14 residues. Per germline, CDR1 SGHDT and CDR2 YYEEEE. Trimming stripped 4 bases from V and 4 bases from J, with 14 bases between. This CDR3 is CASSTTQGLYGYTF. The CDR3 nucleotides are TGTGCCAGCAGCACAACACAAGGACTCTATGGCTACACCTTC.

The chain carries TRBV21-1 and TRBJ1-1. TRBV21-1 corresponds to a pseudogene. This CDR3 has 15 amino acids. Written as DNA, the CDR3 is TGTGCCAGCAGCAAATACTTTACCAATAGCCCTGAAGCTTTCTTT. Amino acid sequence: CASSKYFTNSPEAFF.

This clone was observed a few times. The chain has TRBV19 and TRBJ2-7; TRBD1 matches at 8 bases. The CDR3 has 15 residues. Unmatched junction bases numbered 7, after V lost 3 bases and J lost 3 bases. In germline, CDR1 is LNHDA, CDR2 SQIVND (reference sequence). Here the CDR3 DNA reads TGTGCCAGTAGTATGGCCGACAGGGGTAGCTACGAGCAGTACTTC. Encoded protein: CASSMADRGSYEQYF.

V is TRBV2 and J is TRBJ1-6, with TRBD1 as a possible D gene (5 bases). This CDR3 is built from 14 residues. Looked up from germline, CDR1 is SNHLY and CDR2 is FYNNEI. Trimming left V 6 bases short and J 6 bases short, with 12 bases between. CDR3 region: CASRSTATNSPLHF. The CDR3 DNA reads TGTGCCAGCAGATCGACAGCTACTAATTCACCCCTCCACTTT.

The chain combines TRBV3-1 (or the pseudogene TRBV3-2) with TRBJ1-1; no clear D. CDR1 and CDR2 (germline): LGHDT, YNNKEL (reference sequence). The CDR3 loop spans 14 amino acids. V dropped 1 base and J dropped 4 bases, with 10 bases sitting between them. The CDR3: CASSQGYRSTEAFF. CDR3 DNA sequence: TGTGCCAGCAGCCAAGGCTATAGGAGCACTGAAGCTTTCTTT.

The chain's CDR3 is CASSPSPGYSQPQHF. CDR3 in DNA: TGCGCCAGCAGCCCGTCCCCGGGGTACAGTCAGCCCCAGCATTTT. The chain links TRBV5-1 to TRBJ1-5; D remains ambiguous. Germline CDR1 reads SGHRS; CDR2 reads YFSETQ. Trimming cost V 4 bases and J 6 bases, with 17 bases left between them. The CDR3 is 15 residues long.

This chain uses TRBV7-9 with TRBJ1-4; TRBD1 agrees at 9 bases. Unmatched junction bases numbered 3, after V lost 5 bases and J lost 2 bases. The length of the CDR3 is 15 residues. Germline values: CDR1 SEHNR, CDR2 FQNEAQ (reference sequence). CDR3 sequence (DNA): TGTGCCAGCAGCCGGGGACAGGGTACTAATGAAAAACTGTTTTTT. Protein sequence: CASSRGQGTNEKLFF.

This rearrangement joins TRBV9 to TRBJ2-3, with D uncertain. This CDR3 contains 12 residues. V dropped 4 bases and J dropped 3 bases, with 6 bases sitting between them. Germline assignment: CDR1 SGDLS and CDR2 YYNGEE. In DNA, the CDR3 is TGTGCCAGCAGCCCCCCGACAGATACGCAGTATTTT. This sequence encodes CASSPPTDTQYF.

V usage is TRBV4-3 and J usage is TRBJ2-1; TRBD2 matches at 11 bases. V dropped 0 bases and J dropped 5; count of bases not matched to a gene: 6. The CDR3 is 17 amino acids. The germline gives CDR1 LGHNA, CDR2 YSLEER. DNA for the CDR3: TGCGCCAGCAGCCAAGACGGCCTAGCGGGAGGACACAATGAGCAGTTCTTC. This gives the protein CASSQDGLAGGHNEQFF.

The chain has TRBV2 and TRBJ1-1, with 9 bases that match TRBD1. This CDR3 has 12 residues. CDR1 is SNHLY and CDR2 is FYNNEI in the germline V gene. J gave up 8 bases and V 6 bases, and 4 bases lay outside the gene matches. This chain's CDR3 is CASRRQGGEAFF. The CDR3 region has the DNA TGTGCCAGCAGGAGACAGGGGGGGGAAGCTTTCTTT.

The chain carries TRBV6-5 and TRBJ1-4; D is possibly TRBD1 (6 bases). The V end lost 7 bases, the J end lost 5 bases, and 17 bases lay between the germline ends. Germline V gene sequence: CDR1 MNHEY, CDR2 SVGAGI. The CDR3 runs 15 residues. The CDR3: CASKRRQAPNEKLFF. Here the CDR3 DNA reads TGTGCCAGCAAGAGACGACAGGCCCCGAATGAAAAACTGTTTTTT.

The V call is TRBV12-3 or TRBV12-4, the J call TRBJ1-2, with D maybe TRBD1 (5 bases). Between the trimmed V and J ends, which lost 3 bases and 8 bases, there was a span of 13 bases. The CDR3 totals 13 residues. CDR3 in amino acids: CASSFIREGGYTF. The CDR3 DNA is TGTGCCAGCAGTTTTATCAGGGAAGGAGGCTACACCTTC.

The genes are TRBV7-2 and TRBJ1-5; TRBD1 might be the D (6 bases). With 5 bases removed from V and 3 bases from J, the gap between germline ends came to 17 bases. The CDR3 covers 16 residues. Per the germline V gene, CDR1 is SGHTA and CDR2 is FQGNSA. The CDR3 protein is CASSLTGQFNNQPQHF. CDR3 DNA sequence: TGTGCCAGCAGCCTTACAGGACAGTTTAACAATCAGCCCCAGCATTTT.

The chain joins TRBV6-6 to TRBJ1-5, with D uncertain. The CDR3 totals 13 residues. CDR1 is MNHNY and CDR2 is SVGAGI in the germline V gene (reference sequence). V gave up 5 bases and J gave up 8 bases, with 13 bases separating them. The CDR3 spells CASSERVLEPQHF. The CDR3 nucleotides are TGTGCCAGCAGTGAGAGAGTGTTGGAGCCCCAGCATTTT.

This chain joins TRBV15 and TRBJ1-2; TRBD1 matches 9 bases. V trimming: 3 bases; J trimming: 1 base; junction bases outside the gene matches: 6. The germline V gene encodes CDR1 LNHNV and CDR2 YYDKDF (reference sequence). The CDR3 spans 16 residues. Here the CDR3 DNA reads TGTGCCACCAGCAGGGGGGGACAGGGCCGTAACTATGGCTACACCTTC. Translation gives CATSRGGQGRNYGYTF. Drawing the rest from reference TRBV15 and TRBJ1-2, the complete variable domain is DAMVIQNPRYQVTQFGKPVTLSCSQTLNHNVMYWYQQKSSQAPKLLFHYYDKDFNNEADTPDNFQSRRPNTSFCFLDIRSPGLGDTAMYLCATSRGGQGRNYGYTFGSGTRLTVV.

The rearrangement joins TRBV11-2 to TRBJ2-1, with D uncertain. CDR1 SGHAT and CDR2 FQNNGV come from the germline V gene. This CDR3 is built from 14 residues. V lost 3 bases to trimming and J lost 2 bases, with 8 bases between them. DNA of the CDR3: TGTGCCAGCAGCTTCGGGTATACCTACAATGAGCAGTTCTTC. Its translation is CASSFGYTYNEQFF.

The chain links TRBV27 to TRBJ2-1; TRBD1 matches at 8 bases. The CDR3 length is 16 residues. V lost 4 bases and J lost 6; bases outside the gene matches: 11. CDR1 MNHEY and CDR2 SMNVEV come from the germline V gene (reference sequence). The CDR3 bases are TGTGCCAGCAGTTCCCTCCGGGACAGGTCTCGCAATGAGCAGTTCTTC. It codes for CASSSLRDRSRNEQFF.